This T cell receptor beta chain was identified during a study of technical replicates of blood from several donors. Repertoires were generated with immunoSEQ multiplex PCR, while TCRdb's copy carries only in-frame clones and drops some. The sample has just over 55,000 clones; 90% to 95% are singletons. This clone was observed once. The receptor's source is a human donor in good health. Some clones in this sample may be carry-over from other donors' samples. Sequenced material: PBMCs.

This CDR3 reads CAWSSGSNQPQHF. The DNA for the CDR3 is TGTGCCTGGAGCTCGGGGAGCAATCAGCCCCAGCATTTT. This chain uses TRBV30 with TRBJ1-5; D call uncertain. Deletions cut 3 bases from V and 1 base from J, with 7 bases between. Germline V gives CDR1 GTSNPN, CDR2 SVGIG (reference sequence). This CDR3 is built from 13 residues.